This TCR beta chain was profiled in a study of blood T cells in healthy people across ages. A second PCR, run for about 6 to 12 cycles, used a sample-barcoded 5' primer plus a J-beta primer mix. Every individual sample yielded 2.5 million or more paired-end reads (each containing CDR3). TCRdb re-derived calls from the 5' RACE reads in MiXCR, one entry per CDR3 protein. The sample includes more than 1,000,000 distinct CDR3 sequences, under 30% of them seen just once. This clonotype was seen a handful of times. The antigen is not known. The CDR3 is made up of 13 amino acids. CDR1 and CDR2 from the germline V gene are ENHRY and SYGVKD. V was clipped by 6 bases and J by 7 bases, with 15 bases between them. Findings and limits, study-wide: Possibly, changes in expanded clonotypes were confounded because donor CMV status was unknown.

These sequences were also reported in another study, on T cells of mothers and their children. That study adds: Whether related or unrelated, pairs show similar shaping of TCR recombination output by thymic selection.

Sequencing was done on a sample of blood. The chain has TRBV10-3 and TRBJ2-5, with TRBD1 as a possible D gene (5 bases). The origin of this receptor is a girl aged 2 to 9 in good health. CDR3 nucleotide sequence: TGTGCCATCAGGGACAACCAAATTGGGACCCAGTACTTC. Translation gives CAIRDNQIGTQYF.